This T cell receptor beta chain derives from a study of OX40 agonist ivuxolimab in advanced cancers. Trimming removed 7 bases at V and 3 bases at J, with 12 bases between. Germline-derived CDR1 and CDR2 are MDHEN and SYDVKM. This CDR3 is 13 amino acids long. Assay used: immunoSEQ multiplex PCR; TCRdb lists only in-frame clones, some missing. The sample shows 87,000 or so clones, approximately 85% of them seen only once. The receptor was isolated from an adult with an advanced solid tumor such as melanoma, head and neck, liver or kidney cancer. The sample was CD4+ or CD8+ T cells sorted from blood, taken in a trial of the OX40 agonist ivuxolimab. V gene TRBV28 combines with J gene TRBJ1-2; unclear D gene. CDR3 DNA: TGTGCCAGCATTCAGGCTCCAGACTATGGCTACACCTTC. Translated, it gives CASIQAPDYGYTF.